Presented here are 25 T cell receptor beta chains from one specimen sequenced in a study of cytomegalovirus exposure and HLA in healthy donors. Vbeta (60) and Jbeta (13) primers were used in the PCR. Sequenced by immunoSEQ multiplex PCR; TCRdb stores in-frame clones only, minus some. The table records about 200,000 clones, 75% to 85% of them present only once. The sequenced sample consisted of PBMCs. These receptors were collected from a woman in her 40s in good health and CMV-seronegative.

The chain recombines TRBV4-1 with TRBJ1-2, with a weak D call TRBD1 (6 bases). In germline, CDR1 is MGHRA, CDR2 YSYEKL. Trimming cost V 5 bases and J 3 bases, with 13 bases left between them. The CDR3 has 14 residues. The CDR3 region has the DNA TGCGCCAGCAGCTCGACCCCAGGGGACTATGGCTACACCTTC. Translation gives CASSSTPGDYGYTF.

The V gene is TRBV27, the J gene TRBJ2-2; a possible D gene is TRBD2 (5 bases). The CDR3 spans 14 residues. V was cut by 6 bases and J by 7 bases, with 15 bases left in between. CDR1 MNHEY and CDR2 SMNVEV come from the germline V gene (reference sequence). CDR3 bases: TGTGCCAGCAGCCGTGGCCCTGGAGGCGGGGAGCTGTTTTTT. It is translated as CASSRGPGGGELFF.

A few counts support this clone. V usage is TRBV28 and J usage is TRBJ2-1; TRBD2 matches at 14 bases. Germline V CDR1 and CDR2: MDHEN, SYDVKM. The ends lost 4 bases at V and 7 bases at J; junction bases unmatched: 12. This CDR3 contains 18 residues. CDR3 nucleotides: TGTGCCAGCAGTTGGCTGACTAGCGGGAGGGCTGCGGCTAATGAGCAGTTCTTC. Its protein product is CASSWLTSGRAAANEQFF.

CDR3 sequence: CSARVARIAFF. Written as DNA, the CDR3 is TGCAGTGCTAGAGTAGCGAGGATAGCTTTCTTT. The chain joins TRBV20-1 to TRBJ1-1; no clear D. The CDR3 runs to 11 residues. Between the trimmed V and J ends, which lost 1 base and 10 bases, there was a span of 10 bases. CDR1 DFQATT and CDR2 SNEGSKA come from the germline V gene (reference sequence).

CDR3 in DNA: TGTGCCAGCAGCTTAGGGGACAGAAATCAGCCCCAGCATTTT. Translated, it gives CASSLGDRNQPQHF. This rearrangement joins TRBV7-6 to TRBJ1-5; 7 bases are shared with TRBD1. Germline CDR1 reads SGHVS; CDR2 reads FNYEAQ. The CDR3 covers 14 residues. V shed 1 base, J shed 4 bases, and the junction held 1 base outside the gene matches.

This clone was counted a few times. CDR3 in DNA: TGTGCCAGCAGTCGACAGACCTTGGGCAATGAGCAGTTCTTC. It encodes CASSRQTLGNEQFF. The genes are TRBV28 and TRBJ2-1; tentative D call: TRBD1 (5 bases). Trimming shortened V by 5 bases and J by 6 bases, and 14 bases separated the two germline ends. The CDR3 runs to 14 residues. Germline CDR1 and CDR2: MDHEN and SYDVKM.

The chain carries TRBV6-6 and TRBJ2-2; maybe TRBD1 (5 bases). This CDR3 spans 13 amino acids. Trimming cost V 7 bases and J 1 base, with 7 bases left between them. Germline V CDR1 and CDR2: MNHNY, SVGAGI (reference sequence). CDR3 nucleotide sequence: TGTGCCAGCAACACAGGGAACACCGGGGAGCTGTTTTTT. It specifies CASNTGNTGELFF.

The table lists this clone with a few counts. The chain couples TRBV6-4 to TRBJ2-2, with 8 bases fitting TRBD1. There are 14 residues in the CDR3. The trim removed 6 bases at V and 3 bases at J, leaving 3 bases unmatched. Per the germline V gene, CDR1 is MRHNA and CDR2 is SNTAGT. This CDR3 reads CASSPGQDTGELFF. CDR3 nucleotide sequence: TGTGCCAGCAGCCCGGGACAGGACACCGGGGAGCTGTTTTTT.

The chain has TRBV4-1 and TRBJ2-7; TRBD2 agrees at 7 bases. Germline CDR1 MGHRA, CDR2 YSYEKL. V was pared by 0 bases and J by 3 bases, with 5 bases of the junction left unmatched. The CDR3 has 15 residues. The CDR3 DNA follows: TGCGCCAGCAGCCAAGATGGGCTAGCGGACTACGAGCAGTACTTC. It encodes CASSQDGLADYEQYF.

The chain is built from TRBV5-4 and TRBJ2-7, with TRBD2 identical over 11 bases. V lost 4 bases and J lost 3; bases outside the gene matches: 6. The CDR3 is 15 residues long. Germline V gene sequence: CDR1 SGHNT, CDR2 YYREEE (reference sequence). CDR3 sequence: CASSTPTSGNYEQYF. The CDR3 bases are TGTGCCAGCAGCACGCCGACTAGCGGGAACTACGAGCAGTACTTC.

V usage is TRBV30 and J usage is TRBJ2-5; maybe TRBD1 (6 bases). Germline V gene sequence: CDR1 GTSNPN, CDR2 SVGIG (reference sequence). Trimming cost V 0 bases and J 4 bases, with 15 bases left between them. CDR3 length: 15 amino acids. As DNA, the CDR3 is TGTGCCTGGAGTGTAGGGACAAGCGCAGGAGAGACCCAGTACTTC. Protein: CAWSVGTSAGETQYF.

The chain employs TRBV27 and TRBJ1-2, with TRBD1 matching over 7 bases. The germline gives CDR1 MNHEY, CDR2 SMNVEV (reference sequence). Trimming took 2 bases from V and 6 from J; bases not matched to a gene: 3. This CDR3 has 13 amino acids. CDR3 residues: CASSLKGADGYTF. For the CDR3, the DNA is TGTGCCAGCAGTTTAAAGGGGGCTGATGGCTACACCTTC.

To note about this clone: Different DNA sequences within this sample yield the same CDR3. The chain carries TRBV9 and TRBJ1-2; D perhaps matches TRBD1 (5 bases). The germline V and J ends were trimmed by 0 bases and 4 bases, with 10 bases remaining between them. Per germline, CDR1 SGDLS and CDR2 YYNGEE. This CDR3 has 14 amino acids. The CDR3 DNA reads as TGTGCCAGCAGCGTAGCTCAGGGTGGCTATGGCTACACCTTC. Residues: CASSVAQGGYGYTF.

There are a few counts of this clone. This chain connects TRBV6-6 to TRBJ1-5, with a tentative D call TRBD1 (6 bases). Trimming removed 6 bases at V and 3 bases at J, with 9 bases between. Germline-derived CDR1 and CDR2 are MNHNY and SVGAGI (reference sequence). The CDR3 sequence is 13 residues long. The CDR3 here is CASRTGFNQPQHF. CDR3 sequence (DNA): TGTGCCAGCAGGACAGGTTTCAATCAGCCCCAGCATTTT.

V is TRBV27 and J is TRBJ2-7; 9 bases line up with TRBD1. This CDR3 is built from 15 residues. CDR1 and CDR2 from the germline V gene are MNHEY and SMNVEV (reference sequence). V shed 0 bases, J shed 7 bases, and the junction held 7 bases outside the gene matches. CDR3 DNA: TGTGCCAGCAGTTTATCGTCCGGGACAGGGAGGGAGCAGTACTTC. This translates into CASSLSSGTGREQYF.

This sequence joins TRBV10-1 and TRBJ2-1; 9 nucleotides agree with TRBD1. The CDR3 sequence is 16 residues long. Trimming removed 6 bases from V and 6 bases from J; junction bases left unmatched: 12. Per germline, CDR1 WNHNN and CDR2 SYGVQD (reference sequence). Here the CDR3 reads CASSTGTGIFANEQFF. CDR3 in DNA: TGCGCCAGCAGCACCGGGACAGGGATTTTTGCCAATGAGCAGTTCTTC.

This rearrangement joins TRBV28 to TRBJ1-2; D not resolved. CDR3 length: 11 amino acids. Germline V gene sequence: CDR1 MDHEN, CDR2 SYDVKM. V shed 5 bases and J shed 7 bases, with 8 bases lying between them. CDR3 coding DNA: TGTGCCAGCAGTCTCTCCTCTGGCTACACCTTC. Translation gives CASSLSSGYTF.

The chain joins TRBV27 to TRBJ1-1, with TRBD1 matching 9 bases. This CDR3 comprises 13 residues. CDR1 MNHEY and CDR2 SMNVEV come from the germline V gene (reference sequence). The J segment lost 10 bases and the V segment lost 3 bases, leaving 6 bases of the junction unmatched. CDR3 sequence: CASSLGTGFTAFF. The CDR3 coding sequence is TGTGCCAGCAGTTTGGGGACAGGGTTTACAGCTTTCTTT.

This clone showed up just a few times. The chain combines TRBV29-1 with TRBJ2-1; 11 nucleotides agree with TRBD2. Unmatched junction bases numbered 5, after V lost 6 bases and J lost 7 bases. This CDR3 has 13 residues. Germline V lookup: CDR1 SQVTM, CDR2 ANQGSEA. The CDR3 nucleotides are TGCAGCGTGCGACTAGCGGGAAGGAATGAGCAGTTCTTC. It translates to CSVRLAGRNEQFF.

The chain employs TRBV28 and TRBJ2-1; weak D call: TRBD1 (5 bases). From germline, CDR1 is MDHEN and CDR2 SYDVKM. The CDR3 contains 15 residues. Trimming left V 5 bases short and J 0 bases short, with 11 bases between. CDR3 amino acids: CASSPTATSYNEQFF. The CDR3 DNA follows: TGTGCCAGCAGTCCGACAGCAACCTCCTACAATGAGCAGTTCTTC.

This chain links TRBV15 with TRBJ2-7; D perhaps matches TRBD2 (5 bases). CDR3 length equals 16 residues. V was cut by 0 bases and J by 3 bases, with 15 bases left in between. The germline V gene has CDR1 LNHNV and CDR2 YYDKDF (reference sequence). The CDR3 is CATSRDLMGRGYEQYF. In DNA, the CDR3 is TGTGCCACCAGCAGAGATCTTATGGGCCGGGGCTACGAGCAGTACTTC.

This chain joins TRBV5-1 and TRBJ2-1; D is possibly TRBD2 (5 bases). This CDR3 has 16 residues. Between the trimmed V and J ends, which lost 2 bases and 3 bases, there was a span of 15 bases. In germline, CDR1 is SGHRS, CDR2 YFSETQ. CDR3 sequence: CASSLSRTAVYNEQFF. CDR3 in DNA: TGCGCCAGCAGCTTATCCCGGACTGCCGTCTACAATGAGCAGTTCTTC.

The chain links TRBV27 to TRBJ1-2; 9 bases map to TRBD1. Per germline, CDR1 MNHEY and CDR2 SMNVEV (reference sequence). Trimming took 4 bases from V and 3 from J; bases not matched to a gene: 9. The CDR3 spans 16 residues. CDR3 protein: CASSSIDRGGDYGYTF. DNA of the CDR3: TGTGCCAGCAGTTCCATCGACAGGGGGGGCGACTATGGCTACACCTTC.

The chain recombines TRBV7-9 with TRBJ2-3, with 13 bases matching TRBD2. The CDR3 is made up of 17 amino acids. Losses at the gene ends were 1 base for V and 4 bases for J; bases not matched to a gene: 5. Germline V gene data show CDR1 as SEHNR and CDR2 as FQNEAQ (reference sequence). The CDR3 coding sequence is TGTGCCAGCAGCTTAGACGGGGGGACTAGCGGGGCAGATACGCAGTATTTT. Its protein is CASSLDGGTSGADTQYF.

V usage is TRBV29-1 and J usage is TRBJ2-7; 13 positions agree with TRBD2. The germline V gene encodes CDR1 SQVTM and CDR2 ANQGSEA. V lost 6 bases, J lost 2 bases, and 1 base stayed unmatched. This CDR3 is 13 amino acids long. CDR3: CSVGLAGAYEQYF. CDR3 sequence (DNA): TGCAGCGTAGGACTAGCGGGAGCCTACGAGCAGTACTTC.